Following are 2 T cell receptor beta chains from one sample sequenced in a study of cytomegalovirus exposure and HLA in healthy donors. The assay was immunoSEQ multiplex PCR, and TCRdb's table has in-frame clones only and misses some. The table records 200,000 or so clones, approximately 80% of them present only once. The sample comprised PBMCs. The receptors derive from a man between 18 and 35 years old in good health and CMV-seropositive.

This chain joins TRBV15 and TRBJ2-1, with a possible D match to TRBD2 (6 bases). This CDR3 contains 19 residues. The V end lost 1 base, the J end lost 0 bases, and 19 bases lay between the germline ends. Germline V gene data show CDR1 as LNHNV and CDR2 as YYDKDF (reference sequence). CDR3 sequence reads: CATSRAGGGNYLSYNEQFF. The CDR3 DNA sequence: TGTGCCACCAGCAGAGCCGGGGGTGGGAACTATCTCTCCTACAATGAGCAGTTCTTC.

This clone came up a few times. The CDR3 DNA is TGTGCCAGCAGCTCCCAGAGGGGCGGGAGGGCCTTGGATACGCAGTATTTT. It specifies CASSSQRGGRALDTQYF. The chain joins TRBV11-2 to TRBJ2-3; the match to TRBD2 covers 9 bases. Germline V lookup: CDR1 SGHAT, CDR2 FQNNGV. The CDR3 is 17 residues long. The ends lost 4 bases at V and 6 bases at J; junction bases unmatched: 14.